The 21 T cell receptor beta chains below come from one sample, sequenced in a study of T cell responses to AZD1222 COVID-19 vaccine. Repertoires were generated with immunoSEQ multiplex PCR, while TCRdb's copy carries only in-frame clones and drops some. The table includes around 180,000 clones, 92% detected once. Sequencing used peripheral blood, obtained on day 0 of AZD1222 vaccination. These receptors were collected from an adult in good health.

The chain links TRBV6-4 to TRBJ2-1; 8 nucleotides match TRBD2. The V gene end was trimmed by 5 bases and the J gene end by 4 bases; junction bases not matched to a gene: 4. Per germline, CDR1 MRHNA and CDR2 SNTAGT. The CDR3 runs to 14 residues. CDR3 bases: TGTGCCAGCAGTCCGGGCGGGAGGTACAATGAGCAGTTCTTC. This encodes CASSPGGRYNEQFF.

This rearrangement joins TRBV18 to TRBJ1-1; TRBD1 is a possible D gene (5 bases). V lost 3 bases to trimming and J lost 6 bases, with 32 bases between them. The CDR3 consists of 20 residues. Germline CDR1 is KGHSH and CDR2 is LQKENI. CDR3 sequence: CASSPIGAPTQGEVAPEAFF. The DNA of the CDR3 is TGTGCCAGCTCACCCATAGGAGCCCCGACGCAGGGCGAGGTTGCTCCTGAAGCTTTCTTT. Full variable domain (missing parts from reference TRBV18 and TRBJ1-1): NAGVMQNPRHLVRRRGQEARLRCSPMKGHSHVYWYRQLPEEGLKFMVYLQKENIIDESGMPKERFSAEFPKEGPSILRIQQVVRGDSAAYFCASSPIGAPTQGEVAPEAFFGQGTRLTVV.

J is TRBJ1-1 and V is TRBV2, with D unclear. Germline V gene data show CDR1 as SNHLY and CDR2 as FYNNEI. This CDR3 has 13 residues. V was shortened by 7 bases and J by 1 base, with 10 bases between the two germline ends. Written as DNA, the CDR3 is TGTGCCAGCATTGGACTGAAGAACACTGAAGCTTTCTTT. This sequence encodes CASIGLKNTEAFF.

The CDR3 DNA follows: TGTGCCAGCAGTTCGCCCGGGACCGCGAATGCTAATGAAAAACTGTTTTTT. Protein sequence: CASSSPGTANANEKLFF. The V gene is TRBV28, the J gene TRBJ1-4; possible D gene TRBD1, 5 bases. CDR3 size: 17 residues. V dropped 4 bases and J dropped 3 bases, with 18 bases sitting between them. Germline CDR1 is MDHEN and CDR2 is SYDVKM.

The J gene is TRBJ1-5, the V gene TRBV6-2 or TRBV6-3, with D maybe TRBD1 (5 bases). CDR1 and CDR2 (germline): MNHEY, SVGEGT. V was clipped by 3 bases and J by 6 bases, with 15 bases between them. The CDR3 totals 15 residues. CDR3 in DNA: TGTGCCAGCAGTTATCAGGGTGGGGGGAGTCAGCCCCAGCATTTT. It codes for CASSYQGGGSQPQHF.

This clone was counted once. The chain couples TRBV12-5 to TRBJ1-1, with D unclear. The CDR3 consists of 16 residues. Germline lookup yields CDR1 LGHNT and CDR2 FRNRAP. The V end was cut by 2 bases, the J end by 0 bases, with 13 bases between. DNA of the CDR3: TGTGCTAGTGGTTTGAACTTCGGGCAGATGAACACTGAAGCTTTCTTT. Translation gives CASGLNFGQMNTEAFF.

This chain uses TRBV7-9 with TRBJ2-3; D might be TRBD2 (5 bases). The V gene's germline CDR1 is SEHNR and CDR2 FQNEAQ (reference sequence). The CDR3 runs to 16 residues. The germline V and J ends were trimmed by 0 bases and 3 bases, with 13 bases remaining between them. The CDR3 reads CASSLAITSTTDTQYF. The CDR3 coding sequence is TGTGCCAGCAGCTTAGCGATAACTAGTACGACAGATACGCAGTATTTT.

This clone showed up just a few times. The chain employs TRBV24-1 and TRBJ2-1; D might be TRBD2 (6 bases). Germline lookup yields CDR1 KGHDR and CDR2 SFDVKD. Trimming took off 4 bases at V and 0 bases at J, with 6 bases between the two ends. The CDR3 is 14 residues long. The CDR3 loop is CATSDGSSYNEQFF. The CDR3 nucleotides are TGTGCCACCAGTGACGGGAGCTCCTACAATGAGCAGTTCTTC.

The CDR3 bases are TGTGCCAGCAGCTTAGTGGTAGGTCCCTATGGCTACACCTTC. Residues: CASSLVVGPYGYTF. The rearrangement uses TRBV7-2 and TRBJ1-2; D is unclear. Germline V gives CDR1 SGHTA, CDR2 FQGNSA. Trimming shortened V by 1 base and J by 4 bases, and 10 bases separated the two germline ends. The CDR3 loop spans 14 amino acids.

This rearrangement joins TRBV28 to TRBJ1-1; D gene ambiguous. The CDR3 totals 10 residues. CDR1 and CDR2 from the germline V gene are MDHEN and SYDVKM. With 2 bases removed from V and 9 bases from J, the gap between germline ends came to 4 bases. This chain's CDR3 is CASSLGKAFF. CDR3 nucleotide sequence: TGTGCCAGCAGTTTAGGTAAAGCTTTCTTT.

The chain is built from TRBV28 and TRBJ1-3; tentative D call: TRBD1 (6 bases). Germline V gene sequence: CDR1 MDHEN, CDR2 SYDVKM. Between the trimmed V and J ends, which lost 10 bases and 3 bases, there was a span of 16 bases. The CDR3 totals 14 residues. The CDR3 nucleotides are TGTGCCACTAACAGGGCCGATTTTGGAAACACCATATATTTT. Its translation is CATNRADFGNTIYF.

This clone was observed a single time. The rearrangement joins TRBV27 to TRBJ1-1, with D tentatively TRBD1 (6 bases). Trimming left V 4 bases short and J 3 bases short, with 18 bases between. The CDR3 extends over 16 amino acids. From germline, CDR1 is MNHEY and CDR2 SMNVEV (reference sequence). The CDR3 DNA sequence: TGTGCCAGCAGTTCGTATTGGACAGAAAAGGACACTGAAGCTTTCTTT. This gives the protein CASSSYWTEKDTEAFF.

The rearrangement links TRBV6-1 to TRBJ2-1; D perhaps matches TRBD2 (6 bases). This CDR3 is built from 12 residues. Germline V gene sequence: CDR1 MNHNS, CDR2 SASEGT. The V gene lost 3 bases and the J gene lost 10 bases, with 10 bases spanning the gap. The CDR3 spells CASSEGGMEQFF. DNA of the CDR3: TGTGCCAGCAGTGAGGGAGGAATGGAGCAGTTCTTC.

V is TRBV15 and J is TRBJ1-5, with D unresolved. From germline, CDR1 is LNHNV and CDR2 YYDKDF (reference sequence). The CDR3 has 12 amino acids. Trimming stripped 3 bases from V and 4 bases from J, with 4 bases between. The CDR3 is CATSRGNQPQHF. The CDR3 region has the DNA TGTGCCACCAGCAGGGGGAATCAGCCCCAGCATTTT.

This rearrangement joins TRBV10-3 to TRBJ1-1; 11 positions agree with TRBD1. V was clipped by 11 bases and J by 6 bases; unmatched bases: 2. Germline V gene lookup returns CDR1 ENHRY and CDR2 SYGVKD. This CDR3 region has 11 residues. Written as DNA, the CDR3 is TGTGCCGCGGGACAGGGGGCTGAAGCTTTCTTT. This sequence encodes CAAGQGAEAFF.

A word on this clone: Other DNA variants within this sample encode the same CDR3. The CDR3 is CSVDRAENTEAFF. CDR3 DNA sequence: TGCAGCGTTGATCGAGCAGAAAACACTGAAGCTTTCTTT. The chain carries TRBV29-1 and TRBJ1-1; no reliable D call. Trimming stripped 3 bases from V and 2 bases from J, with 10 bases between. The CDR3 sequence is 13 residues long. Germline V lookup: CDR1 SQVTM, CDR2 ANQGSEA.

This sequence joins TRBV29-1 and TRBJ2-7; D gene uncertain. The CDR3 loop spans 11 amino acids. Trimming took 5 bases from V and 6 from J, leaving 11 bases between them. Germline assignment: CDR1 SQVTM and CDR2 ANQGSEA. For the CDR3, the DNA is TGCAGCGTTAGAGGTATTGGCGAGCAGTACTTC. Encoded protein: CSVRGIGEQYF.

The CDR3 reads CASSQGTAYNSPLHF. CDR3 bases: TGCGCCAGCAGCCAAGGGACAGCCTATAATTCACCCCTCCACTTT. This chain joins TRBV4-1 and TRBJ1-6; TRBD1 might be the D (6 bases). V was shortened by 1 base and J by 2 bases, with 6 bases between the two germline ends. From germline, CDR1 is MGHRA and CDR2 YSYEKL. The CDR3 totals 15 residues.

The rearrangement uses TRBV11-2 and TRBJ2-2; tentatively, D is TRBD1 or TRBD2 (5 bases each). V was shortened by 5 bases and J by 6 bases, with 22 bases between the two germline ends. From germline, CDR1 is SGHAT and CDR2 FQNNGV. The CDR3 is 17 amino acids. DNA of the CDR3: TGTGCCAGCAGCCGCAACAGATTCCTACGAGGGGCCGGGGAGCTGTTTTTT. This codes for CASSRNRFLRGAGELFF.

This chain uses TRBV5-6 with TRBJ2-3; 9 bases line up with TRBD1. The CDR3 runs 18 residues. Germline CDR1 is SGHDT and CDR2 is YYEEEE. V shed 4 bases and J 4 bases; nucleotides not matched to a gene: 16. The CDR3 DNA sequence: TGTGCCAGCAGCCCCGGGACAGGGATGAGTTTCTCTCCAGATACGCAGTATTTT. This encodes CASSPGTGMSFSPDTQYF.

The chain carries TRBV4-2 and TRBJ1-3; D remains unclear. Germline V gene lookup returns CDR1 LGHNA and CDR2 YNFKEQ. V was shortened by 1 base and J by 4 bases, with 11 bases between the two germline ends. CDR3 length: 15 amino acids. The CDR3 protein is CASSQGSVQGNTIYF. The DNA of the CDR3 is TGTGCCAGCAGCCAAGGTAGCGTTCAGGGAAACACCATATATTTT.